The clone carrying this TCR beta chain was seen more than once but under ten times. These data come from a study of T cells in Graves' hyperthyroidism and ophthalmopathy. The germline CDR1 and CDR2 sequences are SGDLS and YYNGEE. There are 14 residues in the CDR3. The V and J ends lost 0 bases and 4 bases respectively, with 10 bases between them. The TCR beta CDR3 regions underwent amplification using RNA transcripts as the source. HTBI primers were the set used in a first-round RT-PCR of the TCR CDR3. TCRdb reanalysed the multiplex PCR reads using MiXCR and keeps one entry per CDR3 protein. The repertoire holds a few hundred thousand distinct CDR3 sequences, with around a quarter as singletons.

Sequencing input: blood. This chain uses TRBV9 with TRBJ2-5; D gene unclear. The source is a man aged 45-65 years with Graves' hyperthyroidism. CDR3 DNA sequence: TGTGCCAGCAGCGTAGATGGGAATGGAGAGACCCAGTACTTC. It is translated as CASSVDGNGETQYF.